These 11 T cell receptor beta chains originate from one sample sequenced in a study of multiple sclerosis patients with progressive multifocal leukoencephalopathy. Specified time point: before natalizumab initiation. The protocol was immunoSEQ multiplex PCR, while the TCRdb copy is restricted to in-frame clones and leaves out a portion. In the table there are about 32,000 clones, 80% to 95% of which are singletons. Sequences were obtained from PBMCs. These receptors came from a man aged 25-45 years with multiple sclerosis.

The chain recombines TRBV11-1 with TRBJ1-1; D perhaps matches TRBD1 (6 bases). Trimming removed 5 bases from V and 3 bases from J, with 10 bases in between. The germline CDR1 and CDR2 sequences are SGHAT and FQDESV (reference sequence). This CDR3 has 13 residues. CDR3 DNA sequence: TGTGCCAGCAGCCTATACAGGGACACTGAAGCTTTCTTT. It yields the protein CASSLYRDTEAFF.

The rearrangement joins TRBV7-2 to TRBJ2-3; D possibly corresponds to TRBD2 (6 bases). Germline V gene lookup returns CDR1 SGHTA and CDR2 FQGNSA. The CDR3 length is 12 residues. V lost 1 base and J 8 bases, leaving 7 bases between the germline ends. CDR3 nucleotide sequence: TGTGCCAGCAGCTTAGTGGGGGGTACGCAGTATTTT. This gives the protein CASSLVGGTQYF.

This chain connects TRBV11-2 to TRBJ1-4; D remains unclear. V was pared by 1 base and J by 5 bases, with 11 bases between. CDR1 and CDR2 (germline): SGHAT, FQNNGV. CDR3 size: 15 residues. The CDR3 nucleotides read TGTGCCAGCAGCTTAGCGATGGCCGGGAATGAAAAACTGTTTTTT. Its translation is CASSLAMAGNEKLFF.

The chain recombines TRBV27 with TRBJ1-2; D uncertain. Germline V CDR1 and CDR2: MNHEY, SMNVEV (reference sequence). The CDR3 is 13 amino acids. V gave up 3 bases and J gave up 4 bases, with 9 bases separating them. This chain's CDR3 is CASSLRRGYGYTF. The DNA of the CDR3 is TGTGCCAGCAGTTTGAGGCGGGGCTATGGCTACACCTTC.

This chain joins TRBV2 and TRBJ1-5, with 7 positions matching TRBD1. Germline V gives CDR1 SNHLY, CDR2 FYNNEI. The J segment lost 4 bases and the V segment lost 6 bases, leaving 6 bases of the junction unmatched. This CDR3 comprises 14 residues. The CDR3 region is CASRGTEPNQPQHF. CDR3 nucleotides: TGTGCCAGCAGGGGGACAGAACCTAATCAGCCCCAGCATTTT.

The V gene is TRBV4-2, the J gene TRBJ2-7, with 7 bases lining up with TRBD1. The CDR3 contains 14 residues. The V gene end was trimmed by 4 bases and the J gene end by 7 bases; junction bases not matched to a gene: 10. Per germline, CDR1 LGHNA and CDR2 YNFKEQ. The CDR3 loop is CASSRGDREREQYF. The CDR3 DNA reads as TGTGCCAGCAGCCGCGGAGACAGGGAGAGGGAGCAGTACTTC.

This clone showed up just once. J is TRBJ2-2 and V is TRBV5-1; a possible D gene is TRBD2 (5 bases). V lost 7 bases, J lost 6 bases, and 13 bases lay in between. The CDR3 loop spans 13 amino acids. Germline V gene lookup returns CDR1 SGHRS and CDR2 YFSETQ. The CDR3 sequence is CASSSGRAGELFF. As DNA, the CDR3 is TGCGCCAGCTCCTCCGGGCGGGCCGGGGAGCTGTTTTTT.

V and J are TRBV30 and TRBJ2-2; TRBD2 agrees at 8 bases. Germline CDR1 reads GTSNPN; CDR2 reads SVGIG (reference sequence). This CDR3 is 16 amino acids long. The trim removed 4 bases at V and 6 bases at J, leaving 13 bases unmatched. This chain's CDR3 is CAWNPGGRGIAGELFF. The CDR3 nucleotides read TGTGCCTGGAACCCGGGGGGGCGCGGAATAGCCGGGGAGCTGTTTTTT.

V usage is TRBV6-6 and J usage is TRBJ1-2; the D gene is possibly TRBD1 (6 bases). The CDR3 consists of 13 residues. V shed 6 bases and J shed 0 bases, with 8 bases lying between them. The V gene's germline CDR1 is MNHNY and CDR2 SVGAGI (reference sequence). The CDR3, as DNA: TGTGCCAGCAGGGGGGGGCCTAACTATGGCTACACCTTC. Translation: CASRGGPNYGYTF.

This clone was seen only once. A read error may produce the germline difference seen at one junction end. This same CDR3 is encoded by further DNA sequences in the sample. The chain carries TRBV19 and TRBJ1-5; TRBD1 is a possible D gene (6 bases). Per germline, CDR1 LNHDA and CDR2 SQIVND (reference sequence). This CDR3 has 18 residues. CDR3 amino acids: CASSIDGGGVTRGQPQHF. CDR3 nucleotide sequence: TGTGCCAGTAGCATAGATGGGGGCGGCGTAACCAGGGGTCAGCCTCAGCATTTT.

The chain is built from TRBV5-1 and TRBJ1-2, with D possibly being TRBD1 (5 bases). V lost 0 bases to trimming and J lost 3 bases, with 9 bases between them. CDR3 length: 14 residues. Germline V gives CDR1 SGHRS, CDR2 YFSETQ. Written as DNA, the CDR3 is TGCGCCAGCAGCTTGGCCGGGACGGACTATGGCTACACCTTC. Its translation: CASSLAGTDYGYTF.